The present T cell receptor beta chain was sequenced within a study of cytomegalovirus exposure and HLA in healthy donors. Vbeta (60) and Jbeta (13) primers were used in the PCR. The authors' processing: There were around 78 million unique TCR beta chains by a later count, and some 12 million of them were shared. Here immunoSEQ multiplex PCR was the method, and the copy in TCRdb shows in-frame clones only, minus some. V and J calls and clone size follow that table, whereas D and trimming were derived from the DNA. Of around 90,000 clones listed, 60% to 65% were seen once; the top ten hold 2.3%. This clone was recorded a few times. Its antigen is as yet unknown. Study results and limitations: Presence/absence results assume similar sequencing depth per donor, which may not hold. About 87% or about 30% of the time was how often most TCR beta V segments were productive, according to an earlier analysis. Exclusion as indistinguishable affected some V segments, including TRBV6-2 and TRBV6-3.

V dropped 2 bases and J dropped 11 bases, with 7 bases sitting between them. Germline assignment: CDR1 MNHNY and CDR2 SVGAGI (reference sequence). The length of the CDR3 is 11 residues. This TCR derives from a human donor in good health. This chain joins TRBV6-6 and TRBJ1-5; no reliable D call. Sequencing was done on a sample of PBMCs. In DNA form, the CDR3 reads TGTGCCAGCAGTTACCGAGATACCCAGCATTTT. The encoded protein is CASSYRDTQHF.